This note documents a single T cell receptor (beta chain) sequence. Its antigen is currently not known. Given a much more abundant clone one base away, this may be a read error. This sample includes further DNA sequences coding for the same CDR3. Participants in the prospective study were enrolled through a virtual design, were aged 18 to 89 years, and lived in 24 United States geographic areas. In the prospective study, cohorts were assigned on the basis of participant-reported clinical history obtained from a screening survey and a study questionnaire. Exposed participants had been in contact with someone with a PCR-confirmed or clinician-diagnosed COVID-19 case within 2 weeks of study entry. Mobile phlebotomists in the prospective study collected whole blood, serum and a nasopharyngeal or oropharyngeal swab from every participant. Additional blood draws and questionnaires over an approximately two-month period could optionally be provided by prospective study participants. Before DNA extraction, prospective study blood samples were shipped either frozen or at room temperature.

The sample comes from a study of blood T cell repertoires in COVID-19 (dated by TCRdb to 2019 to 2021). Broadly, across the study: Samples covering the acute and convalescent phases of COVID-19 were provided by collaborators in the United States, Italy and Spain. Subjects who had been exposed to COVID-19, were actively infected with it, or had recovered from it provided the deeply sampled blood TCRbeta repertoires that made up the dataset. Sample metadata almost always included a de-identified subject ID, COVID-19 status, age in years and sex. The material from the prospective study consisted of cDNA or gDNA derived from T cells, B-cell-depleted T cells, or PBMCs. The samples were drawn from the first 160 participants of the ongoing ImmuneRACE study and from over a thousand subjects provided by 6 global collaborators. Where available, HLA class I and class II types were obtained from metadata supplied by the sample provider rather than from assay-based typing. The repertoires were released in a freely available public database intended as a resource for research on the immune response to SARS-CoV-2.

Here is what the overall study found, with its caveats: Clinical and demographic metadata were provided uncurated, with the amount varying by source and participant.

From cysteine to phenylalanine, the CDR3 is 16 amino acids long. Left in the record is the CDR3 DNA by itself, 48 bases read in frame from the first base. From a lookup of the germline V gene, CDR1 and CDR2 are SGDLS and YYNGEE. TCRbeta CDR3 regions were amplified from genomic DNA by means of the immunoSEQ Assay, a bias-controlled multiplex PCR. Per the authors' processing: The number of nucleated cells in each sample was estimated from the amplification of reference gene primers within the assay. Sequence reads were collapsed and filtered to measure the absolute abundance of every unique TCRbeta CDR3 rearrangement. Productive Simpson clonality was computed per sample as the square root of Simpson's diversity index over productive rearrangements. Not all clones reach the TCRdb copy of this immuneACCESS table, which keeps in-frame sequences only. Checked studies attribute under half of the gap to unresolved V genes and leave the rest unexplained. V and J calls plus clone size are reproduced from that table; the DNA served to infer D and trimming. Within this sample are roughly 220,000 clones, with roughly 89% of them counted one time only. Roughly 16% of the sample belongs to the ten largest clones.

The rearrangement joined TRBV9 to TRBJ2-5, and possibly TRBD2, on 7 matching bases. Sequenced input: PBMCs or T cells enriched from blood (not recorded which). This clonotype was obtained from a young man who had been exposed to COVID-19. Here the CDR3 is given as CASRVGGGQGPETQYF. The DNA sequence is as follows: TGTGCCAGCCGCGTAGGGGGGGGGCAGGGCCCAGAGACCCAGTACTTC.